The present T cell receptor beta chain was sequenced within a study of blood T cells in healthy people across ages. General observations from the study: The diversity estimates, figures obtained from one million T cells, were considered underestimates.

With a J-beta primer mix and a sample-barcoded 5' primer, a second PCR ran 7 to 11 cycles. TCRdb reprocessed the 5' RACE reads with MiXCR, giving one entry per CDR3 protein. This sample carries fewer than 900,000 distinct CDR3 sequences, 40% to 45% of them seen once, and the ten largest clones take roughly 20%. Germline V CDR1 and CDR2: SEHNR, FQNEAQ (reference sequence). V was clipped by 5 bases and J by 7 bases, with 15 bases between them. This CDR3 is 14 amino acids long. This clonotype was picked up a small number of times. The antigen remains unidentified. Samples each yielded at least 5 micrograms of total RNA.

Sequencing used blood. J is TRBJ2-1 and V is TRBV7-9; D ambiguous. The receptor was isolated from a woman aged 55 to 70 in good health. The CDR3 sequence is CASSENYNGNEQFF. In DNA form, the CDR3 reads TGTGCCAGCAGCGAAAACTACAACGGTAATGAGCAGTTCTTC.